These 2 T cell receptor beta chains originate from one sample sequenced in a study of technical replicates of blood from a handful of donors. Only in-frame clones appear in the TCRdb table, and some are missing; sequencing was by immunoSEQ multiplex PCR. The sample has 72,000 or so clones; around 93% are singletons. Material for sequencing was T cells isolated from PBMCs. These receptors all come from a human donor in good health.

V gene TRBV7-9 combines with J gene TRBJ2-5, with 9 bases fitting TRBD1. J was trimmed by 3 bases and V by 4 bases; bases with no gene match: 6. Germline-derived CDR1 and CDR2 are SEHNR and FQNEAQ (reference sequence). This CDR3 contains 15 residues. The CDR3 region is CASSSPRDREETQYF. In DNA form, the CDR3 reads TGTGCCAGCAGCTCTCCCCGGGACAGGGAAGAGACCCAGTACTTC. Complete variable domain (other parts from reference TRBV7-9 and TRBJ2-5): DTGVSQNPRHKITKRGQNVTFRCDPISEHNRLYWYRQTLGQGPEFLTYFQNEAQLEKSRLLSDRFSAERPKGSFSTLEIQRTEQGDSAMYLCASSSPRDREETQYFGPGTRLLVL.

The genes are TRBV6-1 and TRBJ2-7, with D possibly TRBD1 on 5 matching bases. Germline-derived CDR1 and CDR2 are MNHNS and SASEGT. This CDR3 has 19 amino acids. Trimming took off 3 bases at V and 3 bases at J, with 27 bases between the two ends. CDR3 bases: TGTGCCAGCAGTGAGGGCCCTTACGTCAGGGCAGAAAAACGCTACGAGCAGTACTTC. It specifies CASSEGPYVRAEKRYEQYF.